These 26 T cell receptor beta chains share one sample of origin, sequenced in a study of CD8 T cells in Susac syndrome. When the RNA was reverse transcribed, random hexamers were used with an input of roughly 0.5 to 1 ug. TCRdb re-derived calls from the immunoSEQ multiplex PCR reads in MiXCR, one entry per CDR3 protein. The sample shows 150,000 to 200,000 distinct CDR3 sequences, 94% of them seen only once. The sequencing sample was made of CD4+ T cells from PBMCs. These receptors were obtained from a human donor with Susac syndrome.

The gene calls are TRBV3-1 and TRBJ2-5, with 9 bases aligning to TRBD2. After removal of 8 bases from V and 2 bases from J, the junction contained 6 bases not matched to a gene. Germline V gives CDR1 LGHDT, CDR2 YNNKEL (reference sequence). The CDR3 spans 14 residues. CDR3 protein: CASWASGEQETQYF. The CDR3, as DNA: TGTGCCAGCTGGGCTAGCGGGGAGCAAGAGACCCAGTACTTC.

The V gene is TRBV2, the J gene TRBJ1-6; D is uncertain. V gave up 2 bases and J gave up 7 bases, with 0 bases separating them. This CDR3 has 11 residues. The germline CDR1 and CDR2 sequences are SNHLY and FYNNEI. CDR3 loop: CASSENSPLHF. The CDR3 bases are TGTGCCAGCAGTGAAAATTCACCCCTCCACTTT.

The chain joins TRBV4-1 to TRBJ2-3, with D possibly TRBD2 on 6 matching bases. V lost 3 bases and J 7 bases, leaving 11 bases between the germline ends. The germline V gene has CDR1 MGHRA and CDR2 YSYEKL. The CDR3 covers 13 residues. The CDR3 DNA sequence: TGCGCCAGCAGCCATACAGGAGGGAATACGCAGTATTTT. Amino acids: CASSHTGGNTQYF.

This rearrangement joins TRBV15 to TRBJ2-3; TRBD2 matches 11 bases. CDR1 and CDR2 (germline): LNHNV, YYDKDF (reference sequence). This CDR3 has 17 amino acids. Germline trimming cut 4 bases from V and 3 bases from J; bases unmatched to any gene: 9. For the CDR3, the DNA is TGTGCCACCAGCACTAGAGTTAGCGGGGGGGCGACAGATACGCAGTATTTT. Protein: CATSTRVSGGATDTQYF.

The chain joins TRBV12-3 or TRBV12-4 to TRBJ1-2; tentative D call: TRBD1 (6 bases). CDR3 length equals 13 residues. V was shortened by 3 bases and J by 8 bases, with 13 bases between the two germline ends. The CDR3 region is CASSLGDIQGYTF. CDR3 DNA: TGTGCCAGCAGTTTGGGGGACATTCAGGGCTACACCTTC.

The chain combines TRBV4-3 with TRBJ2-1; 9 bases map to TRBD1. Per the germline V gene, CDR1 is LGHNA and CDR2 is YSLEER. The trim removed 2 bases at V and 4 bases at J, leaving 9 bases unmatched. The CDR3 loop spans 17 amino acids. The DNA for the CDR3 is TGCGCCAGCAGCCAACGGACAGGGGATTCCTTATACAATGAGCAGTTCTTC. Encoded protein: CASSQRTGDSLYNEQFF.

The chain employs TRBV20-1 and TRBJ2-5, with 15 bases that match TRBD2. Germline V gene data show CDR1 as DFQATT and CDR2 as SNEGSKA (reference sequence). The V and J ends lost 5 bases and 4 bases, in that order; junction bases with no gene match: 8. This CDR3 has 16 amino acids. DNA of the CDR3: TGCAGTGCTGGTACCGGGACTAGCGGGGGGCGAGAGACCCAGTACTTC. This sequence encodes CSAGTGTSGGRETQYF.

The gene calls are TRBV5-1 and TRBJ2-2, with a possible D match to TRBD1 (5 bases). With 0 bases removed from V and 0 bases from J, the gap between germline ends came to 6 bases. This CDR3 comprises 15 residues. Germline values: CDR1 SGHRS, CDR2 YFSETQ. This CDR3 is CASSLEGTNTGELFF. The CDR3 DNA sequence: TGCGCCAGCAGCTTGGAGGGGACGAACACCGGGGAGCTGTTTTTT.

The rearrangement uses TRBV12-5 and TRBJ2-3; D might be TRBD2 (6 bases). V lost 1 base and J 1 base, leaving 15 bases between the germline ends. CDR3 length: 17 amino acids. Germline CDR1 and CDR2: LGHNT and FRNRAP. CDR3 coding DNA: TGTGCTAGTGGTTTGGGGGGGAGGAAATACCGCACAGATACGCAGTATTTT. It is translated as CASGLGGRKYRTDTQYF.

The chain combines TRBV13 with TRBJ1-1, with no clear D. This CDR3 is 14 amino acids long. Trimming stripped 8 bases from V and 1 base from J, with 14 bases between. Germline V gene sequence: CDR1 PRHDT, CDR2 FYEKMQ (reference sequence). Written as DNA, the CDR3 is TGTGCCAGCGAGAGGACGGGAGAGAACACTGAAGCTTTCTTT. Protein product: CASERTGENTEAFF.

This chain links TRBV6-2 or TRBV6-3 with TRBJ2-7, with 10 bases identical to TRBD1. Germline values: CDR1 MNHEY, CDR2 SVGEGT. The ends lost 4 bases at V and 5 bases at J; junction bases unmatched: 5. The CDR3 runs 14 residues. The CDR3 DNA follows: TGTGCCAGCAGTTTGGGACAGGGGACCCACGAGCAGTACTTC. This encodes CASSLGQGTHEQYF.

The CDR3 is CASSYPSGQGTGELFF. DNA of the CDR3: TGTGCCAGCAGTTACCCCTCGGGACAGGGAACCGGGGAGCTGTTTTTT. The chain carries TRBV6-5 and TRBJ2-2; TRBD1 agrees at 9 bases. CDR1 is MNHEY, CDR2 SVGAGI, per germline. CDR3 length: 16 amino acids. J gave up 5 bases and V 2 bases, and 6 bases lay outside the gene matches.

Worth noting for this clonotype: The junction departs from the called germline gene at one end, perhaps through a read error. This chain uses TRBV30 with TRBJ1-4; perhaps TRBD1 as D (6 bases). The CDR3 is 17 amino acids. From germline, CDR1 is GTSNPN and CDR2 SVGIG (reference sequence). CDR3 amino acids: CAWSVRRGPATDEKLFF. CDR3 DNA sequence: TGTGCCTGGAGTGTACGGCGGGGGCCGGCAACTGATGAAAAACTGTTTTTT.

The chain is built from TRBV18 and TRBJ2-5; the D is unclear. Germline CDR1 KGHSH, CDR2 LQKENI. The CDR3 spans 14 residues. V dropped 0 bases and J dropped 3 bases, with 8 bases sitting between them. CDR3 sequence (DNA): TGTGCCAGCTCACCACCGGGATTAAAAGAGACCCAGTACTTC. Amino acids: CASSPPGLKETQYF.

The rearrangement links TRBV25-1 to TRBJ1-2, with 7 bases fitting TRBD1. This CDR3 spans 15 amino acids. In germline, CDR1 is MGHDK, CDR2 SYGVNS. Trimming cost V 3 bases and J 3 bases; bases outside gene matches: 7. The CDR3 sequence: CASSDLAGGHYGYTF. The CDR3 DNA sequence: TGTGCCAGCAGTGACTTGGCAGGGGGGCACTATGGCTACACCTTC.

The chain links TRBV12-3 or TRBV12-4 to TRBJ2-4; a weak D match, TRBD2 (5 bases). The CDR3 loop spans 15 amino acids. Trimming cost V 5 bases and J 0 bases, with 11 bases left between them. In DNA form, the CDR3 reads TGTGCCAGCAGTATACTAGAACTAGCCAAAAACATTCAGTACTTC. It yields the protein CASSILELAKNIQYF.

V is TRBV12-5 and J is TRBJ2-1; the match to TRBD1 covers 12 bases. With V trimmed by 6 bases and J by 7 bases, 7 bases remained unmatched. The length of the CDR3 is 15 residues. Per germline, CDR1 LGHNT and CDR2 FRNRAP. The CDR3 protein is CASGPKGQGANEQFF. The DNA for the CDR3 is TGTGCTAGTGGCCCAAAGGGACAGGGGGCAAATGAGCAGTTCTTC.

CDR3 coding DNA: TGTGCCAGCAGCTTAGCGGTCTCTAATTCACCCCTCCACTTT. Its protein product is CASSLAVSNSPLHF. The chain has TRBV7-9 and TRBJ1-6; D unresolved. Germline CDR1 reads SEHNR; CDR2 reads FQNEAQ (reference sequence). This CDR3 contains 14 residues. The V and J ends lost 0 bases and 6 bases respectively, with 6 bases between them.

This clonotype has just one count. The chain has TRBV3-1 and TRBJ2-6; tentatively, D is TRBD2 (6 bases). The length of the CDR3 is 16 residues. V was shortened by 5 bases and J by 1 base, with 12 bases between the two germline ends. The V gene's germline CDR1 is LGHDT and CDR2 YNNKEL (reference sequence). This chain's CDR3 is CASSGGLLSGANVLTF. The CDR3 nucleotides are TGTGCCAGCAGCGGGGGACTCCTGTCTGGGGCCAACGTCCTGACTTTC.

The CDR3 nucleotides read TGTGCCAGCAGCAAACTAAGCACAGATACGCAGTATTTT. It translates to CASSKLSTDTQYF. V and J are TRBV7-9 and TRBJ2-3, with D hard to call. The V and J ends lost 5 bases and 0 bases respectively, with 6 bases between them. The germline V gene encodes CDR1 SEHNR and CDR2 FQNEAQ (reference sequence). The CDR3 runs to 13 residues. The full variable domain, its missing parts supplied by reference TRBV7-9 and TRBJ2-3, is DTGVSQNPRHKITKRGQNVTFRCDPISEHNRLYWYRQTLGQGPEFLTYFQNEAQLEKSRLLSDRFSAERPKGSFSTLEIQRTEQGDSAMYLCASSKLSTDTQYFGPGTRLTVL.

The chain combines TRBV4-2 with TRBJ1-6; D remains ambiguous. The CDR3 has 16 amino acids. Per germline, CDR1 LGHNA and CDR2 YNFKEQ. V was shortened by 0 bases and J by 1 base, with 7 bases between the two germline ends. The DNA of the CDR3 is TGTGCCAGCAGCCAAGAATCGGGATCCTATAATTCACCCCTCCACTTT. This codes for CASSQESGSYNSPLHF.

The chain links TRBV29-1 to TRBJ2-5; D perhaps matches TRBD2 (5 bases). With 4 bases removed from V and 4 bases from J, the gap between germline ends came to 13 bases. Germline CDR1 and CDR2: SQVTM and ANQGSEA. This CDR3 contains 13 residues. The CDR3 region is CSVAVDSSETQYF. The CDR3 coding sequence is TGCAGCGTTGCGGTGGACTCTTCAGAGACCCAGTACTTC.

The chain carries TRBV5-6 and TRBJ1-6, with D unresolved. The CDR3 is 15 residues long. Germline values: CDR1 SGHDT, CDR2 YYEEEE. Trimming shortened V by 0 bases and J by 7 bases, and 11 bases separated the two germline ends. CDR3 coding DNA: TGTGCCAGCAGCTTGGAAGCAGCCCTGAATTCACCCCTCCACTTT. It is translated as CASSLEAALNSPLHF.

The V and J genes are TRBV20-1 and TRBJ1-6; D remains unclear. This CDR3 has 16 amino acids. CDR1 is DFQATT, CDR2 SNEGSKA, per germline (reference sequence). CDR3 amino acids: CSYPPIASSYNSPLHF. In DNA, the CDR3 is TGCAGCTACCCCCCAATAGCCAGTTCCTATAATTCACCCCTCCACTTT.

The gene calls are TRBV29-1 and TRBJ2-2, with 7 bases lining up with TRBD1. The CDR3 sequence is 14 residues long. J lost 2 bases, V lost 5 bases, and 5 bases had no gene match. CDR1 is SQVTM, CDR2 ANQGSEA, per germline. CDR3 region: CSVQTGVNTGELFF. DNA for the CDR3: TGCAGCGTTCAAACAGGGGTTAACACCGGGGAGCTGTTTTTT.

V usage is TRBV2 and J usage is TRBJ1-1, with D hard to call. Trimming took 4 bases from V and 1 from J, leaving 13 bases between them. This CDR3 spans 15 amino acids. Germline values: CDR1 SNHLY, CDR2 FYNNEI. CDR3 bases: TGTGCCAGCAGTGTGTTCGGGGTCTCGAACACTGAAGCTTTCTTT. This codes for CASSVFGVSNTEAFF.